This entry lists 26 T cell receptor beta chains sequenced from one sample in a study of T cell responses to AZD1222 COVID-19 vaccine. Produced via immunoSEQ multiplex PCR; TCRdb's table is partial and in-frame only. This sample's table has about 140,000 clones. Specimen: peripheral blood. The receptors stem from an adult in good health.

The V gene is TRBV4-1, the J gene TRBJ1-5; no firm D call. Germline V gene data show CDR1 as MGHRA and CDR2 as YSYEKL. V gave up 1 base and J gave up 4 bases, with 14 bases separating them. The CDR3 has 16 amino acids. The CDR3 sequence: CASSQGNRVKNQPQHF. Written as DNA, the CDR3 is TGCGCCAGCAGCCAAGGGAACCGGGTCAAGAATCAGCCCCAGCATTTT.

The CDR3 coding sequence is TGTGCCAGCAGCGGCACAGGTGGGGGATCACCCCTCCACTTT. As protein: CASSGTGGGSPLHF. The chain has TRBV11-2 and TRBJ1-6; D possibly corresponds to TRBD1 (5 bases). Germline CDR1 reads SGHAT; CDR2 reads FQNNGV. The V end was cut by 5 bases, the J end by 10 bases, with 15 bases between. The CDR3 spans 14 residues. Full variable domain (missing parts from reference TRBV11-2 and TRBJ1-6): EAGVAQSPRYKIIEKRQSVAFWCNPISGHATLYWYQQILGQGPKLLIQFQNNGVVDDSQLPKDRFSAERLKGVDSTLKIQPAKLEDSAVYLCASSGTGGGSPLHFGNGTRLTVT.

The chain is built from TRBV19 and TRBJ2-7; the D gene could be TRBD1 or TRBD2 (6 bases each). Trimming pared 3 bases from V and 5 bases from J, leaving 20 bases between. The CDR3 sequence is 16 residues long. The V gene's germline CDR1 is LNHDA and CDR2 SQIVND (reference sequence). The CDR3 sequence: CASSILGGSYVHEQYF. The CDR3 bases are TGTGCCAGTAGTATCCTGGGGGGCTCATATGTCCACGAGCAGTACTTC.

The CDR3 here is CASSPRRGLDLTSYNEQFF. The CDR3 DNA follows: TGTGCCAGTAGTCCCCGCCGGGGGTTAGATCTAACTTCTTACAATGAGCAGTTCTTC. The chain carries TRBV19 and TRBJ2-1, with D maybe TRBD2 (6 bases). This CDR3 comprises 19 residues. Germline V lookup: CDR1 LNHDA, CDR2 SQIVND (reference sequence). V was trimmed by 5 bases and J by 4 bases, leaving 27 bases between them.

The chain couples TRBV29-1 to TRBJ1-4; D is unclear. The CDR3 has 13 amino acids. Germline lookup yields CDR1 SQVTM and CDR2 ANQGSEA. Trimming removed 6 bases at V and 5 bases at J, with 13 bases between. The CDR3 spells CSVRSDGNEKLFF. The CDR3 nucleotides read TGCAGCGTGCGCTCGGACGGAAATGAAAAACTGTTTTTT.

This chain uses TRBV18 with TRBJ2-5; the D gene is possibly TRBD1 (6 bases). The CDR3 has 14 amino acids. CDR1 KGHSH and CDR2 LQKENI come from the germline V gene. The V and J ends lost 2 bases and 4 bases respectively, with 11 bases between them. The CDR3 sequence: CASSPSTGPETQYF. The CDR3, as DNA: TGTGCCAGCTCACCATCAACAGGGCCAGAGACCCAGTACTTC.

A word on this clone: The sample contains more than one DNA sequence encoding this CDR3. V and J are TRBV7-2 and TRBJ1-2, with D perhaps matching TRBD1 (6 bases). Per germline, CDR1 SGHTA and CDR2 FQGNSA. CDR3 size: 13 residues. V was trimmed by 0 bases and J by 8 bases, leaving 10 bases between them. The CDR3 DNA follows: TGTGCCAGCAGCTTAGCGGGAGGGGGGGGCTACACCTTC. Its protein product is CASSLAGGGGYTF.

The V gene is TRBV6-5, the J gene TRBJ1-1, with 7 positions matching TRBD1. V was pared by 5 bases and J by 4 bases, with 4 bases of the junction left unmatched. The CDR3 has 13 residues. Germline CDR1 is MNHEY and CDR2 is SVGAGI. The DNA for the CDR3 is TGTGCCAGCAGTAGGGGGCTGGGCACTGAAGCTTTCTTT. This translates into CASSRGLGTEAFF.

The V and J genes are TRBV30 and TRBJ1-2; no definite D call. CDR3 length equals 12 residues. The germline V gene has CDR1 GTSNPN and CDR2 SVGIG (reference sequence). The V end lost 4 bases, the J end lost 3 bases, and 9 bases lay between the germline ends. The CDR3 loop is CAWKRGDYGYTF. Written as DNA, the CDR3 is TGTGCCTGGAAACGGGGTGACTATGGCTACACCTTC.

This chain joins TRBV7-9 and TRBJ1-2, with 7 nucleotides matching TRBD1. V trimming: 3 bases; J trimming: 1 base; junction bases outside the gene matches: 11. The CDR3 runs 17 residues. Germline V gene data show CDR1 as SEHNR and CDR2 as FQNEAQ (reference sequence). In DNA, the CDR3 is TGTGCCAGCAGCTTTTATCCCCTTGACAGGGTTAACTATGGCTACACCTTC. This codes for CASSFYPLDRVNYGYTF. The full variable domain, in which reference TRBV7-9 and TRBJ1-2 provide the parts outside the CDR3, is DTGVSQNPRHKITKRGQNVTFRCDPISEHNRLYWYRQTLGQGPEFLTYFQNEAQLEKSRLLSDRFSAERPKGSFSTLEIQRTEQGDSAMYLCASSFYPLDRVNYGYTFGSGTRLTVV.

The rearrangement uses TRBV7-2 and TRBJ2-7; 9 positions match TRBD2. The length of the CDR3 is 16 residues. J lost 5 bases, V lost 5 bases, and 13 bases had no gene match. CDR1 and CDR2 from the germline V gene are SGHTA and FQGNSA. The CDR3 nucleotides read TGTGCCAGCAGCCTACAGTTTGGCGGGGGGGTCAACGAGCAGTACTTC. It translates to CASSLQFGGGVNEQYF.

The gene calls are TRBV9 and TRBJ2-7; a weak D match, TRBD2 (5 bases). Germline V gene lookup returns CDR1 SGDLS and CDR2 YYNGEE. The CDR3 runs 14 residues. The ends were cut back, 3 bases at V and 7 bases at J, with 17 bases in the middle. In nucleotides, the CDR3 is TGTGCCAGCAGCGGTGGCCGGGAATCGTGGGAGCAGTACTTC. This codes for CASSGGRESWEQYF.

The chain employs TRBV10-3 and TRBJ1-2; possibly TRBD1 for D (6 bases). From germline, CDR1 is ENHRY and CDR2 SYGVKD. The V and J ends lost 6 bases and 2 bases respectively, with 22 bases between them. This CDR3 spans 17 amino acids. The CDR3 coding sequence is TGTGCCATCAGAGACGATGGAGGGGGGCGAGGGAACTATGGCTACACCTTC. Residues: CAIRDDGGGRGNYGYTF.

The chain uses TRBV30 and TRBJ1-2; D not resolved. Per the germline V gene, CDR1 is GTSNPN and CDR2 is SVGIG (reference sequence). V shed 0 bases and J shed 4 bases, with 9 bases lying between them. CDR3 length: 13 amino acids. Written as DNA, the CDR3 is TGTGCCTGGAGTGTCGATGGGAGCTATGGCTACACCTTC. It codes for CAWSVDGSYGYTF.

The chain joins TRBV4-1 to TRBJ1-6; 8 nucleotides match TRBD1. Germline CDR1 reads MGHRA; CDR2 reads YSYEKL. This CDR3 region has 18 residues. The J segment lost 0 bases and the V segment lost 4 bases, leaving 8 bases of the junction unmatched. This CDR3 reads CASSPAGQASSYNSPLHF. CDR3 DNA: TGCGCCAGCAGCCCGGCGGGACAGGCCAGCTCCTATAATTCACCCCTCCACTTT.

The chain has TRBV5-1 and TRBJ1-1, with no clear D. V lost 4 bases and J 0 bases, leaving 13 bases between the germline ends. The CDR3 is 15 residues long. Germline-derived CDR1 and CDR2 are SGHRS and YFSETQ. CDR3 region: CASSVRSSLNTEAFF. The CDR3 coding sequence is TGCGCCAGCAGCGTAAGAAGTAGTCTGAACACTGAAGCTTTCTTT. The whole variable domain, remainder taken from reference TRBV5-1 and TRBJ1-1, is KAGVTQTPRYLIKTRGQQVTLSCSPISGHRSVSWYQQTPGQGLQFLFEYFSETQRNKGNFPGRFSGRQFSNSRSEMNVSTLELGDSALYLCASSVRSSLNTEAFFGQGTRLTVV.

The chain carries TRBV28 and TRBJ2-4, with no clear D. Trimming shortened V by 3 bases and J by 5 bases, and 2 bases separated the two germline ends. CDR3 size: 11 residues. Germline V gene data show CDR1 as MDHEN and CDR2 as SYDVKM. The CDR3 DNA follows: TGTGCCAGCAGTTTGGAAAACATTCAGTACTTC. It specifies CASSLENIQYF.

The rearrangement uses TRBV18 and TRBJ1-1, with 8 bases fitting TRBD1. This CDR3 has 16 residues. Germline V CDR1 and CDR2: KGHSH, LQKENI. V lost 3 bases to trimming and J lost 2 bases; unmatched junction nucleotides: 8. The CDR3: CASSPLGQGTNTEAFF. The CDR3, as DNA: TGTGCCAGCTCACCCCTCGGACAGGGAACAAACACTGAAGCTTTCTTT. Together with reference TRBV18 and TRBJ1-1, the CDR3 gives the full variable domain: NAGVMQNPRHLVRRRGQEARLRCSPMKGHSHVYWYRQLPEEGLKFMVYLQKENIIDESGMPKERFSAEFPKEGPSILRIQQVVRGDSAAYFCASSPLGQGTNTEAFFGQGTRLTVV.

DNA for the CDR3: TGTGCCATCAGCTGGGCGGGGGGTTTGGAGACCCAGTACTTC. This gives the protein CAISWAGGLETQYF. V gene TRBV10-3 combines with J gene TRBJ2-5, with 8 bases lining up with TRBD2. The CDR3 is 14 residues long. V trimming: 6 bases; J trimming: 5 bases; junction bases outside the gene matches: 8. CDR1 is ENHRY, CDR2 SYGVKD, per germline.

This rearrangement joins TRBV10-1 to TRBJ1-5; D gene ambiguous. The V end lost 0 bases, the J end lost 1 base, and 7 bases lay between the germline ends. Germline loops: CDR1 WNHNN, CDR2 SYGVQD (reference sequence). The CDR3 extends over 15 amino acids. CDR3 nucleotides: TGCGCCAGCAGTGAGTCGGGCAGAAGCAATCAGCCCCAGCATTTT. Encoded protein: CASSESGRSNQPQHF.

The chain joins TRBV30 to TRBJ2-2; D is unresolved. V lost 0 bases and J 5 bases, leaving 10 bases between the germline ends. The CDR3 is 14 residues long. CDR1 is GTSNPN, CDR2 SVGIG, per germline (reference sequence). CDR3 nucleotides: TGTGCCTGGAGTGTACAGCTTACTACCGGGGAGCTGTTTTTT. It translates to CAWSVQLTTGELFF.

The rearrangement uses TRBV30 and TRBJ2-3; 14 bases are a match to TRBD2. Per the germline V gene, CDR1 is GTSNPN and CDR2 is SVGIG (reference sequence). The CDR3 is 18 amino acids. J gave up 2 bases and V 8 bases, and 15 bases lay outside the gene matches. DNA of the CDR3: TGTGCCGCGTCAGCAGGGGGACTAGCGGGGGATAACACAGATACGCAGTATTTT. Protein sequence: CAASAGGLAGDNTDTQYF.

The V call is TRBV5-1, the J call TRBJ1-2; tentative D call: TRBD1 (6 bases). Germline values: CDR1 SGHRS, CDR2 YFSETQ. Trimming took off 4 bases at V and 7 bases at J, with 23 bases between the two ends. CDR3 length: 16 amino acids. CDR3 amino acids: CASSAGAWDVRGGYTF. In DNA, the CDR3 is TGCGCCAGCAGCGCGGGGGCGTGGGACGTACGGGGTGGCTACACCTTC. Full variable domain (outside the CDR3, taken from reference TRBV5-1 and TRBJ1-2): KAGVTQTPRYLIKTRGQQVTLSCSPISGHRSVSWYQQTPGQGLQFLFEYFSETQRNKGNFPGRFSGRQFSNSRSEMNVSTLELGDSALYLCASSAGAWDVRGGYTFGSGTRLTVV.

The gene calls are TRBV13 and TRBJ2-5; possibly TRBD1 for D (7 bases). The CDR3 spans 14 residues. Germline V lookup: CDR1 PRHDT, CDR2 FYEKMQ (reference sequence). V was pared by 5 bases and J by 4 bases, with 14 bases between. DNA for the CDR3: TGTGCCAGCAGCGGTCGACAGGGAGGAGAGACCCAGTACTTC. Translated, it gives CASSGRQGGETQYF.

The chain recombines TRBV12-2 with TRBJ1-2. TRBV12-2 is a pseudogene. The CDR3 loop spans 13 amino acids. The CDR3 nucleotides are TGTGCAAGTCGCTTCTTGAGGTACTATGGCTACACCTTC. Translating it yields CASRFLRYYGYTF.

This rearrangement joins TRBV4-3 to TRBJ1-1; tentative D call: TRBD1 (5 bases). The germline CDR1 and CDR2 sequences are LGHNA and YSLEER. The CDR3 contains 15 residues. V lost 0 bases, J lost 1 base, and 9 bases lay in between. The CDR3 sequence: CASSQEPGANTEAFF. DNA of the CDR3: TGCGCCAGCAGCCAAGAACCCGGGGCGAACACTGAAGCTTTCTTT.